Below, 9 T cell receptor beta chains from the same sample are listed, as sequenced in a study of T cell responses to AZD1222 COVID-19 vaccine (dated by TCRdb to the early 2020s). Receptors were amplified or captured by the immunoSEQ multiplex PCR assay. The immuneACCESS repertoire file appears here via TCRdb, limited to in-frame rearrangements. These files lack a portion of the clones; in checked studies, under half of the deficit traces to unresolved V genes, and the cause of the others is not known. This sample holds under 150,000 clones; roughly 92% were observed only once. The top ten hold 0.85% to 1.2% of the sample. Read against the paper, the sample's time point label means: about 28 days (+/-7) after the second vaccine dose. The source was peripheral blood, collected 28 days after the second AZD1222 dose. The receptors come from an adult who received the AZD1222 COVID-19 vaccine.

The chain combines TRBV19 with TRBJ2-7; D ambiguous. This CDR3 comprises 17 residues. V lost 0 bases to trimming and J lost 0 bases, with 15 bases between them. Germline loops: CDR1 LNHDA, CDR2 SQIVND (reference sequence). CDR3 sequence (DNA): TGTGCCAGTAGTATAGAGTACACCGCAGTGAGCTCCTACGAGCAGTACTTC. Translating it yields CASSIEYTAVSSYEQYF.

J is TRBJ1-5 and V is TRBV19; the D gene is possibly TRBD1 (6 bases). V lost 7 bases and J lost 7, with 20 bases in between. Looked up from germline, CDR1 is LNHDA and CDR2 is SQIVND (reference sequence). The CDR3 contains 15 residues. The CDR3 DNA sequence: TGTGCCAGTACCCGAGACAGGAATTCAAGACAGCCCCAGCATTTT. Its translation: CASTRDRNSRQPQHF.

The chain links TRBV25-1 to TRBJ1-5; no definite D call. V lost 4 bases and J 0 bases, leaving 10 bases between the germline ends. Germline assignment: CDR1 MGHDK and CDR2 SYGVNS. CDR3 length: 15 residues. CDR3 amino acids: CASSGVGNSNQPQHF. The CDR3 DNA reads as TGTGCCAGCAGTGGGGTAGGGAATAGCAATCAGCCCCAGCATTTT.

The chain employs TRBV10-3 and TRBJ1-1; D is uncertain. This CDR3 is built from 16 residues. V was clipped by 2 bases and J by 0 bases, with 13 bases between them. The germline gives CDR1 ENHRY, CDR2 SYGVKD. CDR3 protein: CAISEVGGSMNTEAFF. CDR3 DNA sequence: TGTGCCATCAGTGAGGTAGGAGGGTCAATGAACACTGAAGCTTTCTTT.

This sequence joins TRBV11-2 and TRBJ2-5, with D hard to call. Germline V gene sequence: CDR1 SGHAT, CDR2 FQNNGV. The V end was cut by 4 bases, the J end by 7 bases, with 16 bases between. This CDR3 contains 14 residues. The CDR3 sequence: CASSSATGSGTQYF. The CDR3 coding sequence is TGTGCCAGCAGCTCTGCGACGGGTTCCGGGACCCAGTACTTC. The full variable domain, rest sourced from reference TRBV11-2 and TRBJ2-5, is EAGVAQSPRYKIIEKRQSVAFWCNPISGHATLYWYQQILGQGPKLLIQFQNNGVVDDSQLPKDRFSAERLKGVDSTLKIQPAKLEDSAVYLCASSSATGSGTQYFGPGTRLLVL.

The CDR3 loop is CASSQEPRTNQPQHF. DNA for the CDR3: TGTGCCAGCAGCCAAGAGCCTCGGACCAATCAGCCCCAGCATTTT. The V and J genes are TRBV3-1 (or the pseudogene TRBV3-2) and TRBJ1-5; no clear D gene. The CDR3 sequence is 15 residues long. Germline V CDR1 and CDR2: LGHDT, YNNKEL (reference sequence). Trimming removed 0 bases from V and 3 bases from J, with 9 bases in between.

This sequence joins TRBV28 and TRBJ1-1, with D perhaps TRBD1 (6 bases). This CDR3 spans 15 amino acids. Trimming shortened V by 5 bases and J by 0 bases, and 13 bases separated the two germline ends. Germline CDR1 reads MDHEN; CDR2 reads SYDVKM. CDR3 region: CASSPPTGMNTEAFF. CDR3 nucleotide sequence: TGTGCCAGCAGTCCCCCGACAGGAATGAACACTGAAGCTTTCTTT.

V and J are TRBV11-2 and TRBJ2-7; 8 bases are a match to TRBD1. CDR1 is SGHAT and CDR2 is FQNNGV in the germline V gene. V shed 0 bases and J 2 bases; nucleotides not matched to a gene: 3. This CDR3 has 15 residues. CDR3 protein: CASSLDSGGPYEQYF. In DNA form, the CDR3 reads TGTGCCAGCAGCTTAGATTCAGGGGGCCCCTACGAGCAGTACTTC.

This chain links TRBV11-2 with TRBJ2-3; D uncertain. CDR1 and CDR2 (germline): SGHAT, FQNNGV. The CDR3 is 13 amino acids. V was shortened by 5 bases and J by 4 bases, with 10 bases between the two germline ends. CDR3 DNA: TGTGCCAGCAGCCCCCTCCTCGCAGATACGCAGTATTTT. It encodes CASSPLLADTQYF.